This T cell receptor (beta chain) appears in the sequencing data of a study of blood T cells in healthy people across ages. A J-beta primer mix and a sample-barcoded 5' primer were used in a second PCR of about 7 to 11 cycles. Each TCR beta cDNA got a 12-nucleotide random molecular identifier. TCRdb recomputed calls from the 5' RACE reads with MiXCR, one row per CDR3 protein. This table has some 1.8 million distinct CDR3 sequences, more than 35% appearing once. The CDR3 runs to 12 residues. Per the germline V gene, CDR1 is MNHEY and CDR2 is SVGAGI. This clonotype has a handful of counts. Germline and junction disagree at one end, which may indicate a read error.

The V gene is TRBV6-5, the J gene TRBJ2-1; D is uncertain. Input material: blood. This receptor was taken from a human donor in good health. CDR3 protein: CAGSYRSNEQFF. CDR3 in DNA: TGTGCCGGCAGTTACCGATCTAATGAGCAGTTCTTC.